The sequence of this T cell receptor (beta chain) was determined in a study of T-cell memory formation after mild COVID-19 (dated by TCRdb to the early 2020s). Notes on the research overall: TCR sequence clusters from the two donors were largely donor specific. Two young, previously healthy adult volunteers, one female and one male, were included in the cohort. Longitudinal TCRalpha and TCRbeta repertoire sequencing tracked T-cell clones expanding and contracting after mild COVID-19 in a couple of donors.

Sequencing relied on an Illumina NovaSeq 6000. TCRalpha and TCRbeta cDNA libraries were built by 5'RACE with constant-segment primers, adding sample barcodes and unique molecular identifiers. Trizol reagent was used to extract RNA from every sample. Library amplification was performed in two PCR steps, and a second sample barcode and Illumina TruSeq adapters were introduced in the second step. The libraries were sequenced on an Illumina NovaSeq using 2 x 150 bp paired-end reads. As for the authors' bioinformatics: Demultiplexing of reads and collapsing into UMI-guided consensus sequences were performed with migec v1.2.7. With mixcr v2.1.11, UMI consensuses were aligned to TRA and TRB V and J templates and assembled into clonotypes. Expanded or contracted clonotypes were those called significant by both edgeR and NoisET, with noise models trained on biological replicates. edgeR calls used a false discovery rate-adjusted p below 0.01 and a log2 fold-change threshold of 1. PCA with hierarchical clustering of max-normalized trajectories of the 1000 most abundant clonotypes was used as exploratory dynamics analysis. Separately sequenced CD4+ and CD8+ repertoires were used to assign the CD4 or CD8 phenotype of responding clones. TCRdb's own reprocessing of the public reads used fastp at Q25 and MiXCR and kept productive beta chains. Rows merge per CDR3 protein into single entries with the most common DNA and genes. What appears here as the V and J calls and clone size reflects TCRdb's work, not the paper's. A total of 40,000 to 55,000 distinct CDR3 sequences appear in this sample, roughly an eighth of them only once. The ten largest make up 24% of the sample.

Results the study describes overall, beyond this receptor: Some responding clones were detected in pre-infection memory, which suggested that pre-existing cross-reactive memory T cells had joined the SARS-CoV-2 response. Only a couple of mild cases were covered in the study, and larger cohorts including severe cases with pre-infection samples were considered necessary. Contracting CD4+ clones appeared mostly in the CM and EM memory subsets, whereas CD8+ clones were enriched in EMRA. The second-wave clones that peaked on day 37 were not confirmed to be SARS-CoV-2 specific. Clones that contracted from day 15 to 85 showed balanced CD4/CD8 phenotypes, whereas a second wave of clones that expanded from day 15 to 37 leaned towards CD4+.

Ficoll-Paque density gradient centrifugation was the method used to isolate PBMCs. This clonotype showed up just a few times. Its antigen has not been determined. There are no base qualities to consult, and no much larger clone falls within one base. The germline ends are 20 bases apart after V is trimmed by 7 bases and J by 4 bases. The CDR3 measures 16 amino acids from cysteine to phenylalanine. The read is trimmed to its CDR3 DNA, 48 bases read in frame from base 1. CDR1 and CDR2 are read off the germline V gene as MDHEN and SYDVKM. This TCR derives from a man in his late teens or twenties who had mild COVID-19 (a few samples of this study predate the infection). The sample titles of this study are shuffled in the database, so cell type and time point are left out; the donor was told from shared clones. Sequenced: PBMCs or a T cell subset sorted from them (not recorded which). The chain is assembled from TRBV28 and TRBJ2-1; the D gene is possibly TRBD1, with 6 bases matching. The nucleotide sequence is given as TGTGCCAGCACCTCGAAGGTGGGGACAAGATACAATGAGCAGTTCTTC. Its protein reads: CASTSKVGTRYNEQFF.